The T cell receptor (beta chain) described here comes from a study of T-cell reconstitution after alpha-beta-depleted transplantation in children. General study results and limits: Hyperexpanded clones declined; after one year, newly produced T cells mostly supplied diversity. Several hundred expanded graft clones reportedly were the source of alpha-beta T cells about two months after transplant. Surviving recipient T cells and thymic progenitors accounted for the high day-60 TCRbeta diversity observed in some patients.

V lost 8 bases to trimming and J lost 5 bases, with 9 bases between them. Germline V CDR1 and CDR2: MDHEN, SYDVKM. This CDR3 region has 12 residues. This clonotype was observed many times. Its antigen is still unknown. Unique molecular identifiers were used in preparing the TCRbeta library. TCRdb used MiXCR to reprocess the PCR reads, holding one entry per CDR3 protein. The top ten hold 2.2% of the sample, which has about 590,000 distinct CDR3 sequences, approximately 13% seen once. The sequence was obtained from a male patient younger than 18 who had a stem cell transplant for acute myeloid leukemia, so the T cells may come from the graft donor. This chain uses TRBV28 with TRBJ1-4, with D perhaps matching TRBD1 (5 bases). The sample consisted of PBMCs, mostly from graft donor cells, taken 360 days after TCRalphabeta/CD19-depleted stem cell transplant. The CDR3 loop is CASWGLNEKLFF. DNA of the CDR3: TGTGCCAGCTGGGGCCTAAATGAAAAACTGTTTTTT.